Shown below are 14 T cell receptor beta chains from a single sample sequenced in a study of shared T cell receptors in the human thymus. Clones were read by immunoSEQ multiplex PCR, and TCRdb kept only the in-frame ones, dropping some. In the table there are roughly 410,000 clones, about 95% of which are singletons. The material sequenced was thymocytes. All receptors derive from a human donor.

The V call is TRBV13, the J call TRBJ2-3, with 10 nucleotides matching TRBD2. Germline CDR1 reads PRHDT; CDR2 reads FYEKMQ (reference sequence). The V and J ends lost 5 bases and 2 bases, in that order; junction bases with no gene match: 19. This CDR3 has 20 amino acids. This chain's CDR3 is CASSRWTGTSVPTPTDTQYF. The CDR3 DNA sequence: TGTGCCAGCAGCCGATGGACCGGGACTAGCGTCCCGACCCCCACAGATACGCAGTATTTT.

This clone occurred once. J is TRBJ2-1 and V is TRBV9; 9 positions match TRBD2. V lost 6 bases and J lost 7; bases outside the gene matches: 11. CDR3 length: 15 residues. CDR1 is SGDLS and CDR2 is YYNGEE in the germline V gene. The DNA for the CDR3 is TGTGCCAGCAAGGCCCTTAGCGGGAGTGATAATGAGCAGTTCTTC. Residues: CASKALSGSDNEQFF. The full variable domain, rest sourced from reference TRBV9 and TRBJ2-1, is DSGVTQTPKHLITATGQRVTLRCSPRSGDLSVYWYQQSLDQGLQFLIQYYNGEERAKGNILERFSAQQFPDLHSELNLSSLELGDSALYFCASKALSGSDNEQFFGPGTRLTVL.

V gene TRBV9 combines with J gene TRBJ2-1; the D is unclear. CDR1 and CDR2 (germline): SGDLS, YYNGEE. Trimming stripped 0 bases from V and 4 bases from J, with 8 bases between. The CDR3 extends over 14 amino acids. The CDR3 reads CASSVDQVYNEQFF. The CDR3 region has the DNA TGTGCCAGCAGCGTAGATCAGGTTTACAATGAGCAGTTCTTC.

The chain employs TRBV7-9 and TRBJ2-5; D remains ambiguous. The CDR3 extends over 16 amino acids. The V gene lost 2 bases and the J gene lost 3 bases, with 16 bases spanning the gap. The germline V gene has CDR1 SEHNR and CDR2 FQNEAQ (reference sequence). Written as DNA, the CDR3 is TGTGCCAGCAGCTTATGGCCTGGGGAAAGGAAAGAGACCCAGTACTTC. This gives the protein CASSLWPGERKETQYF.

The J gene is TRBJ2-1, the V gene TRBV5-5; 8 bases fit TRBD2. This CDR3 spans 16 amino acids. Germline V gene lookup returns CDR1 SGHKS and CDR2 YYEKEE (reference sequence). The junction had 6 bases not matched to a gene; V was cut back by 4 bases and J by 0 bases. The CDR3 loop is CASSHQSGSSYNEQFF. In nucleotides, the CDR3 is TGTGCCAGCAGCCATCAAAGCGGGAGCTCCTACAATGAGCAGTTCTTC.

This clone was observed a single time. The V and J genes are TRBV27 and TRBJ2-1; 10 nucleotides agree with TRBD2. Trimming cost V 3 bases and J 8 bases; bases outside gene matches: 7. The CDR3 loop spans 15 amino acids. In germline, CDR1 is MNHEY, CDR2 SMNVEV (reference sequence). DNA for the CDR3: TGTGCCAGCAGTTTGGGGCTAGCGGGAGCGGATGAGCAGTTCTTC. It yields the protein CASSLGLAGADEQFF.

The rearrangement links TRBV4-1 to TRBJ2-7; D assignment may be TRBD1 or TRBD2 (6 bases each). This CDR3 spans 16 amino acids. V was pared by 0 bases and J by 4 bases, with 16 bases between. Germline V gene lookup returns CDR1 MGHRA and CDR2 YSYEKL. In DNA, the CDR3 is TGCGCCAGCAGCCAAGAATCCCCCGGGGGCTATTACGAGCAGTACTTC. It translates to CASSQESPGGYYEQYF.

CDR3 sequence: CASRDPSHSNQPQHF. Here the CDR3 DNA reads TGTGCCAGCCGGGACCCCTCGCATAGCAATCAGCCCCAGCATTTT. The chain recombines TRBV28 with TRBJ1-5, with D possibly matching TRBD1 (5 bases). Trimming took off 8 bases at V and 0 bases at J, with 14 bases between the two ends. The CDR3 runs to 15 residues. Germline values: CDR1 MDHEN, CDR2 SYDVKM.

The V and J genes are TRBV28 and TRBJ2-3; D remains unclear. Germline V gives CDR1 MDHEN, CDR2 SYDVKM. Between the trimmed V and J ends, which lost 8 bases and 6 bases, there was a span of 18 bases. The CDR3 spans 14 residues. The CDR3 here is CASGNSGPPDTQYF. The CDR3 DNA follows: TGTGCCAGCGGAAATTCCGGGCCCCCCGATACGCAGTATTTT.

CDR3 DNA sequence: TGTGCCAGCAGTCGACCGACTAGCGTCTACGAGCAGTACTTC. Its translation is CASSRPTSVYEQYF. The chain links TRBV25-1 to TRBJ2-7; TRBD2 matches at 8 bases. V dropped 5 bases and J dropped 3; count of bases not matched to a gene: 6. CDR1 is MGHDK, CDR2 SYGVNS, per germline. The CDR3 contains 14 residues.

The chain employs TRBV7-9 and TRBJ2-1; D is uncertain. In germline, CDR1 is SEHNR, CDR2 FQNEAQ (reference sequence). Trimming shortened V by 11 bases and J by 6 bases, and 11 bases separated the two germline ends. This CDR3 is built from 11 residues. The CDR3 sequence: CAFRTANEQFF. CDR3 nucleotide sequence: TGTGCCTTCCGGACCGCCAATGAGCAGTTCTTC.

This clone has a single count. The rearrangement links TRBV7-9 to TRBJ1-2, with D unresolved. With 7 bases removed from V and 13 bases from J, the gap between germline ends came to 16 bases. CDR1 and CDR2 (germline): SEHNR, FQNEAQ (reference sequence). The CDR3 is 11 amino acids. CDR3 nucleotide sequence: TGTGCCAGCACCCCCCACCCGACCCCCACCTTC. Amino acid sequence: CASTPHPTPTF. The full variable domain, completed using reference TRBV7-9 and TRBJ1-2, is DTGVSQNPRHKITKRGQNVTFRCDPISEHNRLYWYRQTLGQGPEFLTYFQNEAQLEKSRLLSDRFSAERPKGSFSTLEIQRTEQGDSAMYLCASTPHPTPTFGSGTRLTVV.

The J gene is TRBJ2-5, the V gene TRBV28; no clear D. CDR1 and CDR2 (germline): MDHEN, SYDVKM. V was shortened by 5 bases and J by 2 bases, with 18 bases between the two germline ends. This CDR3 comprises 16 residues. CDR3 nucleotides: TGTGCCAGCAGTCCCTACACTGGGAAGGCGCAAGAGACCCAGTACTTC. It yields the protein CASSPYTGKAQETQYF.

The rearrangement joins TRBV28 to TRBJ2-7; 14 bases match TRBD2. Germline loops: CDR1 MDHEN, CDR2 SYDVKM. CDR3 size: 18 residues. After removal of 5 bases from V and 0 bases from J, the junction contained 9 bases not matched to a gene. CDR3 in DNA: TGTGCCAGCAGTCCAGCTCGGACTAGCGGGAGGAGCTCCTACGAGCAGTACTTC. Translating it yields CASSPARTSGRSSYEQYF.